One sample yielded the 21 T cell receptor beta chains listed below, sequenced in a study of T cell changes during pregnancy in multiple sclerosis. Some clones are missing from TCRdb's copy, which holds only in-frame ones; the method was immunoSEQ multiplex PCR. Of about 73,000 clones in the sample, 92% were seen once. The input for sequencing was peripheral blood, taken in the third trimester of pregnancy. The receptors were sampled from a female donor in good health, enrolled as a control in a pregnancy study.

The chain has TRBV9 and TRBJ2-3; D is undetermined. The ends were cut back, 4 bases at V and 2 bases at J, with 11 bases in the middle. The CDR3 is made up of 14 amino acids. CDR1 is SGDLS, CDR2 YYNGEE, per germline. CDR3 loop: CASSPQDFTDTQYF. CDR3 nucleotides: TGTGCCAGCAGCCCCCAGGATTTCACAGATACGCAGTATTTT.

This clone was detected once. V is TRBV28 and J is TRBJ2-7, with a weak D call TRBD1 (6 bases). The germline V gene encodes CDR1 MDHEN and CDR2 SYDVKM. This CDR3 region has 11 residues. Between the trimmed V and J ends, which lost 10 bases and 4 bases, there was a span of 11 bases. In DNA, the CDR3 is TGTGCCACCAAGCAGGGGTACGAGCAGTACTTC. It yields the protein CATKQGYEQYF.

This chain links TRBV5-1 with TRBJ1-3, with D uncertain. The CDR3 is 17 amino acids. Trimming removed 0 bases at V and 1 base at J, with 14 bases between. CDR1 SGHRS and CDR2 YFSETQ come from the germline V gene. In DNA form, the CDR3 reads TGCGCCAGCAGCTTGGGGAGGGTGGCCAGTTCTGGAAACACCATATATTTT. It yields the protein CASSLGRVASSGNTIYF. Full variable domain (outside the CDR3, taken from reference TRBV5-1 and TRBJ1-3): KAGVTQTPRYLIKTRGQQVTLSCSPISGHRSVSWYQQTPGQGLQFLFEYFSETQRNKGNFPGRFSGRQFSNSRSEMNVSTLELGDSALYLCASSLGRVASSGNTIYFGEGSWLTVV.

The chain links TRBV9 to TRBJ2-7; 9 bases fit TRBD2. From germline, CDR1 is SGDLS and CDR2 YYNGEE. This CDR3 has 13 residues. V was pared by 7 bases and J by 1 base, with 3 bases of the junction left unmatched. The CDR3, as DNA: TGTGCCAGCCCTCTAGCGGGGTCCTACGAGCAGTACTTC. Amino acids: CASPLAGSYEQYF.

The chain uses TRBV29-1 and TRBJ1-1, with a weak D call TRBD1 (6 bases). The CDR3 is 14 residues long. Per germline, CDR1 SQVTM and CDR2 ANQGSEA. Trimming shortened V by 7 bases and J by 3 bases, and 18 bases separated the two germline ends. CDR3 in amino acids: CSADSGVGYTEAFF. Here the CDR3 DNA reads TGCAGCGCCGACTCAGGGGTCGGCTACACTGAAGCTTTCTTT.

This chain joins TRBV5-6 and TRBJ2-5; possible D gene TRBD2, 5 bases. Per the germline V gene, CDR1 is SGHDT and CDR2 is YYEEEE. V gave up 2 bases and J gave up 2 bases, with 10 bases separating them. The CDR3 is 14 residues long. CDR3 sequence reads: CASSFGGNQETQYF. DNA for the CDR3: TGTGCCAGCAGCTTTGGAGGAAATCAAGAGACCCAGTACTTC.

This chain uses TRBV9 with TRBJ2-5, with 9 bases identical to TRBD2. After removal of 4 bases from V and 11 bases from J, the junction contained 12 bases not matched to a gene. The CDR3 is 14 residues long. Germline values: CDR1 SGDLS, CDR2 YYNGEE. The CDR3 coding sequence is TGTGCCAGCAGCCAGACTAGCGGAGGTCCCGGGCAGTACTTC. Its translation: CASSQTSGGPGQYF.

This chain links TRBV6-6 with TRBJ1-6, with 8 nucleotides matching TRBD1. This CDR3 is built from 14 residues. The junction had 6 bases not matched to a gene; V was cut back by 7 bases and J by 7 bases. Germline lookup yields CDR1 MNHNY and CDR2 SVGAGI (reference sequence). CDR3 amino acids: CASTIQGGNSPLHF. The CDR3 DNA follows: TGTGCCAGCACTATACAGGGGGGGAATTCACCCCTCCACTTT.

This chain uses TRBV12-5 with TRBJ2-3; 13 bases are a match to TRBD2. Germline V gene data show CDR1 as LGHNT and CDR2 as FRNRAP. The V segment lost 0 bases and the J segment 4 bases; nucleotides outside the gene matches: 7. The CDR3 totals 18 residues. CDR3 residues: CASGLVLGLAGWADTQYF. The CDR3 DNA is TGTGCTAGTGGTTTGGTATTGGGACTAGCGGGATGGGCAGATACGCAGTATTTT.

The chain carries TRBV5-4 and TRBJ2-3; TRBD1 agrees at 8 bases. The J segment lost 4 bases and the V segment lost 7 bases, leaving 11 bases of the junction unmatched. Germline CDR1 and CDR2: SGHNT and YYREEE (reference sequence). This CDR3 spans 15 amino acids. The CDR3 DNA sequence: TGTGCCAGCTCGCCAGGACAGGGCTCCTCAGATACGCAGTATTTT. It is translated as CASSPGQGSSDTQYF.

The genes are TRBV28 and TRBJ2-5, with 9 positions matching TRBD1. CDR1 is MDHEN and CDR2 is SYDVKM in the germline V gene. Unmatched junction bases numbered 5, after V lost 5 bases and J lost 4 bases. The CDR3 covers 14 residues. The CDR3 nucleotides are TGTGCCAGCAGTACCAGACAGGGGGGAGAGACCCAGTACTTC. Translated, it gives CASSTRQGGETQYF.

The rearrangement uses TRBV27 and TRBJ2-7; TRBD2 agrees at 10 bases. Per germline, CDR1 MNHEY and CDR2 SMNVEV (reference sequence). J gave up 2 bases and V 2 bases, and 0 bases lay outside the gene matches. The CDR3 consists of 14 residues. In nucleotides, the CDR3 is TGTGCCAGCAGTTTACTAGCGGGAGCCTACGAGCAGTACTTC. This gives the protein CASSLLAGAYEQYF.

This clone occurred a few times. The chain employs TRBV4-1 and TRBJ2-1; no definite D call. This CDR3 contains 14 residues. Trimming took 0 bases from V and 10 from J, leaving 13 bases between them. Germline V gives CDR1 MGHRA, CDR2 YSYEKL. The CDR3 sequence is CASSQDPLNSEQFF. DNA for the CDR3: TGCGCCAGCAGCCAAGATCCCCTAAATTCCGAGCAGTTCTTC.

The V and J genes are TRBV18 and TRBJ1-2; D gene uncertain. The CDR3 is 15 residues long. The germline V gene encodes CDR1 KGHSH and CDR2 LQKENI. V was trimmed by 3 bases and J by 1 base, leaving 12 bases between them. CDR3 region: CASSPEGGSNYGYTF. The CDR3, as DNA: TGTGCCAGCTCACCGGAGGGCGGAAGTAACTATGGCTACACCTTC.

The V and J genes are TRBV11-2 and TRBJ2-1; 10 bases line up with TRBD2. Looked up from germline, CDR1 is SGHAT and CDR2 is FQNNGV. This CDR3 spans 18 amino acids. V was pared by 0 bases and J by 7 bases, with 12 bases of the junction left unmatched. CDR3 bases: TGTGCCAGCAGCTTAGAATTTGCTAGCGGGAGCAGTGGTAATGAGCAGTTCTTC. It translates to CASSLEFASGSSGNEQFF.

The gene calls are TRBV7-7 and TRBJ1-1, with D unresolved. The CDR3 covers 12 residues. Germline-derived CDR1 and CDR2 are SSHAT and FNYEAQ (reference sequence). V lost 7 bases, J lost 8 bases, and 14 bases lay in between. In DNA form, the CDR3 reads TGTGCCAGCACCTGCGGGTCTATCGAAGCTTTCTTT. It yields the protein CASTCGSIEAFF.

V and J are TRBV10-3 and TRBJ2-7, with 11 nucleotides matching TRBD1. V shed 8 bases, J shed 5 bases, and the junction held 2 bases outside the gene matches. The CDR3 extends over 12 amino acids. Looked up from germline, CDR1 is ENHRY and CDR2 is SYGVKD. The CDR3 spells CAIGQGANEQYF. The CDR3 bases are TGTGCCATCGGACAGGGGGCGAACGAGCAGTACTTC.

The chain couples TRBV9 to TRBJ1-1; perhaps TRBD1 as D (6 bases). V lost 3 bases and J lost 3, with 18 bases in between. Germline lookup yields CDR1 SGDLS and CDR2 YYNGEE. This CDR3 has 16 amino acids. The CDR3 here is CASSGPGVLWDTEAFF. CDR3 nucleotide sequence: TGTGCCAGCAGCGGACCAGGGGTCCTGTGGGACACTGAAGCTTTCTTT.

The CDR3 loop is CASSPGQREGSWEQFF. The CDR3 nucleotides are TGTGCCAGCTCACCAGGCCAGCGGGAGGGGTCATGGGAGCAGTTCTTC. This chain joins TRBV18 and TRBJ2-1; 10 nucleotides align to TRBD2. Germline CDR1 is KGHSH and CDR2 is LQKENI. The CDR3 has 16 residues. Trimming cost V 2 bases and J 10 bases; bases outside gene matches: 11.

The chain employs TRBV7-9 and TRBJ2-1, with 11 nucleotides matching TRBD2. Germline CDR1 is SEHNR and CDR2 is FQNEAQ (reference sequence). V was pared by 3 bases and J by 10 bases, with 8 bases of the junction left unmatched. This CDR3 region has 15 residues. The CDR3 DNA reads as TGTGCCAGCAGCTTGAGTAGCGGGGGGGCAAAGGAGCAGTTCTTC. This codes for CASSLSSGGAKEQFF.

The J gene is TRBJ2-1, the V gene TRBV4-2; 7 nucleotides match TRBD1. Germline values: CDR1 LGHNA, CDR2 YNFKEQ. The CDR3 consists of 16 residues. Unmatched junction bases numbered 5, after V lost 0 bases and J lost 3 bases. CDR3 sequence (DNA): TGTGCCAGCAGCCAAGATGGTCAGGGGGACTACAATGAGCAGTTCTTC. This gives the protein CASSQDGQGDYNEQFF.